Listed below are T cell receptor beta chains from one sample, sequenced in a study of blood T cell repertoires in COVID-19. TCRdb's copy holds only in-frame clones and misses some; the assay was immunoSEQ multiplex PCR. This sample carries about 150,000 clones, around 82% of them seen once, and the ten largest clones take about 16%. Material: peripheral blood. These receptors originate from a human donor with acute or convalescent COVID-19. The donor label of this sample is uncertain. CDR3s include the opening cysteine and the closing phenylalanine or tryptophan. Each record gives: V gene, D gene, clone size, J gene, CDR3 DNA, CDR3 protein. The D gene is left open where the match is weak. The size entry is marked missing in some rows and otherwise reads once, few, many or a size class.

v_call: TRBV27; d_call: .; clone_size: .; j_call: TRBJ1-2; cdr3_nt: TGTGCCAGCAGAGAGGCGGGGGGCAGGAACTATGGCTACACCTTC; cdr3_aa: CASREAGGRNYGYTF
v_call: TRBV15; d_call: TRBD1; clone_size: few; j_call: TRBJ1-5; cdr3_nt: TGTGCCACCAGCAGGGGCGGGACAGGGGATAGCCAGCCCCAGCATTTT; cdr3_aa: CATSRGGTGDSQPQHF
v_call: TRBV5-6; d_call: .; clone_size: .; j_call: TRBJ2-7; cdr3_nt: TGTGCCAGCAGCTTGATGAGGATACGAACGTACGAGCAGTACTTC; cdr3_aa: CASSLMRIRTYEQYF
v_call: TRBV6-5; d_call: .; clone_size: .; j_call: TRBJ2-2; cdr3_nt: TGTGCCAGCAGTAACCGGGGTATCCCCGGGGAGCTGTTTTTT; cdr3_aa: CASSNRGIPGELFF
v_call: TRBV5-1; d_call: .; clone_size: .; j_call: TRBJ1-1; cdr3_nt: TGCGCCAGCAGCTCCCGACAGACCTTGACTGAAATGAACACTGAAGCTTTCTTT; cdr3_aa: CASSSRQTLTEMNTEAFF
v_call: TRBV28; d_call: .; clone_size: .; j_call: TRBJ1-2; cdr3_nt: TGTGCCAGCAGGCAGCACAGCTATGGCTACACCTTC; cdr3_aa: CASRQHSYGYTF
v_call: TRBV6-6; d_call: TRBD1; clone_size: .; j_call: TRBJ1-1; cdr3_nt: TGTGCCAGCAGTTACTCGGAGGACAGGGGAGATAAAGCTTTCTTT; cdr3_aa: CASSYSEDRGDKAFF
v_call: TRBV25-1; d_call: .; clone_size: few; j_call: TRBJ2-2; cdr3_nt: TGTGCCAGCAGTTTCGGGAACACCGGGGAGCTGTTTTTT; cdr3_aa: CASSFGNTGELFF
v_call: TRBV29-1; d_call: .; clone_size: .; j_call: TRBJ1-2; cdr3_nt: TGCAGCGTTGAAGCAGCGGGGGTATCAGGCACCTTC; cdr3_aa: CSVEAAGVSGTF
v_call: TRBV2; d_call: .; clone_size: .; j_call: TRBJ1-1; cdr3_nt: TGTGCCAGCAGTACAGGGTTAAACACTGAAGCTTTCTTT; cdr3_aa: CASSTGLNTEAFF
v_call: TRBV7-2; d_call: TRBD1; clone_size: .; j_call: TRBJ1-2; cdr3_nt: TGTGCCAGCAGCACAGGGACAGGGAACTATGGCTACACCTTC; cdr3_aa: CASSTGTGNYGYTF
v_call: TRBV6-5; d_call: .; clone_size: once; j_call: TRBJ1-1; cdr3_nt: TGTGCCAGCAGTTACTTGAAGCGGTCTACGAACACTGAAGCTTTCTTT; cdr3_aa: CASSYLKRSTNTEAFF
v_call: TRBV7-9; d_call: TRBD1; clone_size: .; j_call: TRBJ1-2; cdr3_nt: TGTGCCAGCAGCTCAACACCGGGACAGGGGGCTGGTGGCTACACCTTC; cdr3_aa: CASSSTPGQGAGGYTF
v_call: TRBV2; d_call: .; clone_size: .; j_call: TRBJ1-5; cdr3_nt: TGTGCCAGCAGTGAAGTGGGAGGAGTTAGCAATCAGCCCCAGCATTTT; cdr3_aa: CASSEVGGVSNQPQHF
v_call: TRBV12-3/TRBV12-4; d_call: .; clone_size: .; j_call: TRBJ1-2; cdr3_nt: TGTGCCAGCAGTTTAATGTCTTCTGGCTACACCTTC; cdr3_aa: CASSLMSSGYTF
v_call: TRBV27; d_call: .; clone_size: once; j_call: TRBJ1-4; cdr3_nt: TGTGCCAGCAGTATACAAGGAGCGAATGAAAAACTGTTTTTT; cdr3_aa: CASSIQGANEKLFF
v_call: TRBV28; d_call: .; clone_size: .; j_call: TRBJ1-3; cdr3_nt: TGTGCCAGCAGGCCTCCGACGGTGGGTAGCGCCATATATTTT; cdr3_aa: CASRPPTVGSAIYF
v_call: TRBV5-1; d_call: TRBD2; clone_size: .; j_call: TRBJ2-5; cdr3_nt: TGCGCCAGCAGCGCCTTTCTAGCGGGGGGGCCAGAGACCCAGTACTTC; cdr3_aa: CASSAFLAGGPETQYF
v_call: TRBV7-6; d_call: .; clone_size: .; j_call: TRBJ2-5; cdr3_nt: TGTGCCAGCAGCTTCAGGGGTAGACAAGAGACCCAGTACTTC; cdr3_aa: CASSFRGRQETQYF
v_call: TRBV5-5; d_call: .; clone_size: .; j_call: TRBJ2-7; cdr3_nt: TGTGCCAGCAGCTTTTTTGGACAGACCTACGAGCAGTACTTC; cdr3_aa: CASSFFGQTYEQYF
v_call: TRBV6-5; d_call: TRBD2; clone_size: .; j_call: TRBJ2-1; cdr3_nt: TGTGCCAGCAGCTCTCGACTAGCGGGGGGGAATGAGCAGTTCTTC; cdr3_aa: CASSSRLAGGNEQFF
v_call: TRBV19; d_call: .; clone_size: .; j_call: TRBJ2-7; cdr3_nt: TGTGCCAGTAGTCAGGGAATTGGGGCCTACGAGCAGTACTTC; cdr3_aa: CASSQGIGAYEQYF
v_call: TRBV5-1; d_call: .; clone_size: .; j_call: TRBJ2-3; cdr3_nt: TGCGCCAGCAGCTTGGACATGAGCACAGATACGCAGTATTTT; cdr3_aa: CASSLDMSTDTQYF
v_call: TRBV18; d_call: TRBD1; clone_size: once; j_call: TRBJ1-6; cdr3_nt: TGTGCCAGCTCACCTACAGGGGGCAGTAATTCACCCCTCCACTTT; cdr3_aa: CASSPTGGSNSPLHF
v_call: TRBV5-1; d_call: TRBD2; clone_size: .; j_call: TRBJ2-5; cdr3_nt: TGCGCCAGCAGCTTCGCAGCGGGGGGGCCGGGGACCCAGTACTTC; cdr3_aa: CASSFAAGGPGTQYF
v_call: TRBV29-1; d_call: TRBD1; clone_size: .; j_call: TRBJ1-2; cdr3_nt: TGCAGCGTAAACAGGGGCGCAAGTAGCTATGGCTACACCTTC; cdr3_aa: CSVNRGASSYGYTF
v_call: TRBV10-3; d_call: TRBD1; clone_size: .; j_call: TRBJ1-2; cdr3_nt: TGTGCCATCAGTGATAGACAGGGGGGCTATGGCTACACCTTC; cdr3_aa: CAISDRQGGYGYTF
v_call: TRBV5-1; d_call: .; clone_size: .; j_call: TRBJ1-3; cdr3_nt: TGCGCCAGCAGCTTGGTTGGCCGCTCATCTGGAAACACCATATATTTT; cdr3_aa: CASSLVGRSSGNTIYF
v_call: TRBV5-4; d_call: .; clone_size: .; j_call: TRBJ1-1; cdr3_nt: TGTGCCAGCAGCCAGGGCGTGACTGAAGCTTTCTTT; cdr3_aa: CASSQGVTEAFF
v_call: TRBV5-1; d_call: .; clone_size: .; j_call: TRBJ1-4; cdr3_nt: TGCGCCAGCAGCTTGCAGGCGCTTAATGAAAAACTGTTTTTT; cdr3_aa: CASSLQALNEKLFF
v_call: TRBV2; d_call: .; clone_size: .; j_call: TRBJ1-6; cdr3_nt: TGTGCCAGCAGTGACGAGTTAAGCTCCTATAATTCACCCCTCCACTTT; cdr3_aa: CASSDELSSYNSPLHF
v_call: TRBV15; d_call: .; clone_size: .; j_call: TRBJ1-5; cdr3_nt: TGTGCCACAGGGGATCAGCCCCAGCATTTT; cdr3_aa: CATGDQPQHF
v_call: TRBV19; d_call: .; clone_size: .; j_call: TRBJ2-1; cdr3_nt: TGTGCCAGTAGTATAGACAGGACAGTCAATGAGCAGTTCTTC; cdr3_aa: CASSIDRTVNEQFF
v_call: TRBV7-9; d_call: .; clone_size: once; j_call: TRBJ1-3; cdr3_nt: TGTGCCAGCAGGGTTGGGACACGTACGACCCCCTCTGGAAACACCATATATTTT; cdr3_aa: CASRVGTRTTPSGNTIYF
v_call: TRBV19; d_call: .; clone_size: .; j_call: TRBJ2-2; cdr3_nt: TGTGCCAGTAACTGGACAGAGACGAACACCGGGGAGCTGTTTTTT; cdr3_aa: CASNWTETNTGELFF
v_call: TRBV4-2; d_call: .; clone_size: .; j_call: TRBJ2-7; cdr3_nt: TGTGCCAGCAGCCAAGATTGGGGGCCTTCCTACGAGCAGTACTTC; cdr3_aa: CASSQDWGPSYEQYF
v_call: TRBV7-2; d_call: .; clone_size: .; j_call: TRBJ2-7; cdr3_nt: TGTGCCAGCAGCCCAAGGAGGTGGGGCGAGCAGTACTTC; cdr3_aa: CASSPRRWGEQYF